This entry concerns a single TCR beta chain. The data stem from a study of blood T cell repertoires in COVID-19. The CDR3 is made up of 16 amino acids. Germline V lookup: CDR1 SGHTA, CDR2 FQGNSA. V dropped 1 base and J dropped 1 base, with 11 bases sitting between them. Study processing details: By means of reference gene primer amplification, nucleated cell counts were estimated. The assay was immunoSEQ multiplex PCR, and TCRdb's table has in-frame clones only and misses some. V, J and clone size were drawn from that table, and D and trimming were deduced from the DNA. The sample carries 90,000 to 130,000 clones, 71% recorded once.

Material for sequencing was peripheral blood. The chain is built from TRBV7-2 and TRBJ1-5; no clear D. This sequence was found in a woman aged 40 to 50 with acute or convalescent COVID-19. CDR3: CASSLGPAGSNQPQHF. CDR3 coding DNA: TGTGCCAGCAGCTTAGGTCCAGCGGGGAGCAATCAGCCCCAGCATTTT.